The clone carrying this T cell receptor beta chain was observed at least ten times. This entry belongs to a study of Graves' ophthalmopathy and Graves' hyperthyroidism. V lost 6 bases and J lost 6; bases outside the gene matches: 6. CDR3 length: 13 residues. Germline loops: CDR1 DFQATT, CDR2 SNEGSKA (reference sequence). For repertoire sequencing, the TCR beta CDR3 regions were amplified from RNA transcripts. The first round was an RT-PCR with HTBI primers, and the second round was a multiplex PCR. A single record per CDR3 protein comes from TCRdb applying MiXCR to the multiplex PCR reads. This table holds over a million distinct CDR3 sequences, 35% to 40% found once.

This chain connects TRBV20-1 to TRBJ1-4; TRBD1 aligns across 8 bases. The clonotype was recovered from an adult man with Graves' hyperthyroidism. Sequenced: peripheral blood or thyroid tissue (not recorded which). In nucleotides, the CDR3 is TGCAGTGCAAGGACGGACAGGGATGAAAAACTGTTTTTT. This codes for CSARTDRDEKLFF.